This T cell receptor beta chain is from a study of long-term antiretroviral therapy in people with HIV. Runs used v3.0 of the immunoSEQ assay and were done at survey level. Profiling relied on immunoSEQ multiplex PCR, and the TCRdb table lists in-frame clones only, not all of them. The table shows around 36,000 clones, with roughly 79% occurring only once. Findings and caveats of the study: Clones expanded before ART dominated the repertoire at all time points. Blood obtained between about 2004 and 2017 may reflect older ART regimens.

The CDR3 runs to 13 residues. Germline V gene data show CDR1 as MDHEN and CDR2 as SYDVKM. The V end lost 7 bases, the J end lost 6 bases, and 15 bases lay between the germline ends. All participants with HIV were treated in the United States. With regard to this clone: Antigen unknown.

The specimen was unsorted PBMCs, collected 3 years after starting antiretroviral therapy. The genes are TRBV28 and TRBJ1-2; D possibly corresponds to TRBD1 (5 bases). The clonotype originates from a man between 50 and 59 years old with HIV. The CDR3 loop is CASTPGLGDGYTF. CDR3 sequence (DNA): TGTGCCAGCACCCCCGGGCTGGGGGATGGCTACACCTTC.